Given below is one T cell receptor (beta chain) in context. The V and J ends lost 2 bases and 7 bases, in that order; junction bases with no gene match: 11. The CDR3 spans 16 residues. In germline, CDR1 is SGHVS, CDR2 FQNEAQ. This sample is drawn from a study of blood T cells in healthy people across ages. The authors ran a second PCR of about 6 to 11 cycles using a sample-barcoded 5' primer and a J-beta primer mix. TCRdb redid the calling of the 5' RACE reads with MiXCR, one entry per CDR3 protein. Among about 1.1 million distinct CDR3 sequences listed, roughly two fifths were seen once. This TCR was recovered from a man between 18 and 29 years old in good health. V is TRBV7-8 and J is TRBJ2-7, with 10 bases fitting TRBD2. Specimen: blood. CDR3 nucleotides: TGTGCCAGCAGCTTAACCGAGCGGGGGGGCGGGGATGAGCAGTACTTC. Translating gives CASSLTERGGGDEQYF.